Listed below are T cell receptor beta chains from one sample, sequenced in a study of CD8 T cells in Susac syndrome. TCRdb re-derived calls from the immunoSEQ multiplex PCR reads in MiXCR, one entry per CDR3 protein. Of some 200,000 distinct CDR3 sequences in the sample, 95% are singletons; the top ten hold roughly 0.09%. Sequencing input: CD4+ T cells from PBMCs. The source of these receptors is a human donor with multiple sclerosis. CDR3s include the opening cysteine and the closing phenylalanine or tryptophan. D genes are given only for firm matches. Some rows mark clone size as missing; the rest say once, few, many or name a class of expanded clone.

J gene: TRBJ2-3
D gene: NA
clone size: NA
V gene: TRBV11-1
CDR3 DNA: TGTGCCAGCAGCTTAGAAGCGTCTACGCAGTATTTT
CDR3 protein: CASSLEASTQYF

J gene: TRBJ2-3
D gene: NA
clone size: NA
V gene: TRBV3-1
CDR3 DNA: TGTGCCAGCAGCCTCGGGACTCTCACAGATACGCAGTATTTT
CDR3 protein: CASSLGTLTDTQYF

J gene: TRBJ2-5
D gene: TRBD1
clone size: NA
V gene: TRBV13
CDR3 DNA: TGTGCCAGCAGCTGGGGACAGGGAGGAGGGGAGACCCAGTACTTC
CDR3 protein: CASSWGQGGGETQYF

J gene: TRBJ2-7
D gene: TRBD1
clone size: NA
V gene: TRBV20-1
CDR3 DNA: TGCAGTGCTCGCCCATTCACAGGGGGCAGGTACGAGCAGTACTTC
CDR3 protein: CSARPFTGGRYEQYF

J gene: TRBJ1-1
D gene: NA
clone size: NA
V gene: TRBV7-9
CDR3 DNA: TGTGCCAGCAGCAAAAGTACGCCTACAGGGAACACTGAAGCTTTCTTT
CDR3 protein: CASSKSTPTGNTEAFF

J gene: TRBJ2-7
D gene: TRBD1
clone size: NA
V gene: TRBV20-1
CDR3 DNA: TGCAGTGCTAGTCAAACCCCGGGACAGACCTACGAGCAGTACTTC
CDR3 protein: CSASQTPGQTYEQYF

J gene: TRBJ2-7
D gene: TRBD2
clone size: NA
V gene: TRBV20-1
CDR3 DNA: TGCAGTGCTAGAGTAGCGGGAGTTCACGAGCAGTACTTC
CDR3 protein: CSARVAGVHEQYF

J gene: TRBJ1-3
D gene: NA
clone size: NA
V gene: TRBV30
CDR3 DNA: TGTGCCTGGAATCTCGGGGCGGGAAACACCATATATTTT
CDR3 protein: CAWNLGAGNTIYF

J gene: TRBJ2-7
D gene: NA
clone size: NA
V gene: TRBV7-9
CDR3 DNA: TGTGCCAGCAGCTTAGGGACTCCGCTGTACGAGCAGTACTTC
CDR3 protein: CASSLGTPLYEQYF

J gene: TRBJ1-5
D gene: NA
clone size: NA
V gene: TRBV30
CDR3 DNA: TGTGCCTGGAGTGTAGGGCAGGCGAGCAATCAGCCCCAGCATTTT
CDR3 protein: CAWSVGQASNQPQHF

J gene: TRBJ1-2
D gene: NA
clone size: NA
V gene: TRBV20-1
CDR3 DNA: TGCAGTGCTAGACAAGCCCCTGACGGGGGAGCTAACTATGGCTACACCTTC
CDR3 protein: CSARQAPDGGANYGYTF

J gene: TRBJ2-2
D gene: TRBD1
clone size: once
V gene: TRBV15
CDR3 DNA: TGTGCCACCAGCACCCGGACAGGGGCGGGCACCGGGGAGCTGTTTTTT
CDR3 protein: CATSTRTGAGTGELFF

J gene: TRBJ2-7
D gene: TRBD2
clone size: NA
V gene: TRBV9
CDR3 DNA: TGTGCCAGCAGCGTAGGCGCTAGCGGGAGCACCGAGCAGTACTTC
CDR3 protein: CASSVGASGSTEQYF

J gene: TRBJ2-2
D gene: TRBD2
clone size: NA
V gene: TRBV29-1
CDR3 DNA: TGCAGCGTTGAAGATGGACTAGCGGGATACACCGGGGAGCTGTTTTTT
CDR3 protein: CSVEDGLAGYTGELFF

J gene: TRBJ2-7
D gene: TRBD1
clone size: few
V gene: TRBV3-1
CDR3 DNA: TGTGCCAGCAGCCGAAGACCGGACAGGAGCTCCTACGAGCAGTACTTC
CDR3 protein: CASSRRPDRSSYEQYF

J gene: TRBJ2-1
D gene: TRBD2
clone size: NA
V gene: TRBV24-1
CDR3 DNA: TGTGCCACCAGTGATTTTGGGCGGGAGGGTCGCGATGAGCAGTTCTTC
CDR3 protein: CATSDFGREGRDEQFF

J gene: TRBJ2-3
D gene: NA
clone size: NA
V gene: TRBV28
CDR3 DNA: TGTGCCAGCAGCCCTCTAGCTCGCAGCTCCACAGATACGCAGTATTTT
CDR3 protein: CASSPLARSSTDTQYF

J gene: TRBJ1-1
D gene: NA
clone size: once
V gene: TRBV5-1
CDR3 DNA: TGCGCCAGCAGCGAAGGGCCGGGGGTGAACACTGAAGCTTTCTTT
CDR3 protein: CASSEGPGVNTEAFF

J gene: TRBJ2-1
D gene: NA
clone size: NA
V gene: TRBV5-6
CDR3 DNA: TGTGCCAGCAGCTCCGACGGACTCTATCGTAAGTTCTTC
CDR3 protein: CASSSDGLYRKFF

J gene: TRBJ2-3
D gene: NA
clone size: NA
V gene: TRBV3-1
CDR3 DNA: TGTGCCAGCAGCCAAGATACCGCAGATACGCAGTATTTT
CDR3 protein: CASSQDTADTQYF

J gene: TRBJ2-7
D gene: NA
clone size: NA
V gene: TRBV20-1
CDR3 DNA: TGCAGTGCTAGGGTGGACTACTTCGAGCAGTACTTC
CDR3 protein: CSARVDYFEQYF

J gene: TRBJ2-3
D gene: TRBD2
clone size: NA
V gene: TRBV9
CDR3 DNA: TGTGCCAGCAGTGGAGCGGGAGGGCCGTATACGCAGTATTTT
CDR3 protein: CASSGAGGPYTQYF

J gene: TRBJ2-3
D gene: NA
clone size: NA
V gene: TRBV15
CDR3 DNA: TGTGCCACCAGCAGAGAAAATCGGGGCACAGATACGCAGTATTTT
CDR3 protein: CATSRENRGTDTQYF

J gene: TRBJ2-7
D gene: TRBD2
clone size: NA
V gene: TRBV29-1
CDR3 DNA: TGCAGCGGCTCCGGGACTAGCGACGACGAGCAGTACTTC
CDR3 protein: CSGSGTSDDEQYF

J gene: TRBJ2-2
D gene: TRBD1
clone size: once
V gene: TRBV20-1
CDR3 DNA: TGCAGTGCTAGAGAGGGACAGGCCGGGGAGCTGTTTTTT
CDR3 protein: CSAREGQAGELFF

J gene: TRBJ2-3
D gene: NA
clone size: NA
V gene: TRBV27
CDR3 DNA: TGTGCCAGCAGTAGGAGGGGCACAGATACGCAGTATTTT
CDR3 protein: CASSRRGTDTQYF

J gene: TRBJ2-1
D gene: NA
clone size: once
V gene: TRBV5-1
CDR3 DNA: TGCGCCAGCAGCTTGGACGGCTACAATGAGCAGTTCTTC
CDR3 protein: CASSLDGYNEQFF

J gene: TRBJ2-1
D gene: TRBD1
clone size: NA
V gene: TRBV24-1
CDR3 DNA: TGTGCCACCAGTGACCGTGGGGCGGGACAGGGGGCCTACAATGAGCAGTTCTTC
CDR3 protein: CATSDRGAGQGAYNEQFF

J gene: TRBJ2-2
D gene: TRBD2
clone size: NA
V gene: TRBV30
CDR3 DNA: TGTGCCTGGAGTCTCGGGAGGGCTAACACCGGGGAGCTGTTTTTT
CDR3 protein: CAWSLGRANTGELFF

J gene: TRBJ2-5
D gene: NA
clone size: NA
V gene: TRBV20-1
CDR3 DNA: TGCAGTGCTGGGGTGGAGACCCAGTACTTC
CDR3 protein: CSAGVETQYF

J gene: TRBJ1-3
D gene: NA
clone size: NA
V gene: TRBV12-3/TRBV12-4
CDR3 DNA: TGTGCCAGCAGTTCCCGACGGACGGCCTCTGGAAACACCATATATTTT
CDR3 protein: CASSSRRTASGNTIYF

J gene: TRBJ2-1
D gene: TRBD2
clone size: NA
V gene: TRBV2
CDR3 DNA: TGTGCCAGCAGTGATAGCGGGAGATCCTACAATGAGCAGTTCTTC
CDR3 protein: CASSDSGRSYNEQFF

J gene: TRBJ2-3
D gene: NA
clone size: NA
V gene: TRBV6-5
CDR3 DNA: TGTGCCAGCAGTTCGGCGGGACGGGATACGCAGTATTTT
CDR3 protein: CASSSAGRDTQYF

J gene: TRBJ2-3
D gene: NA
clone size: NA
V gene: TRBV2
CDR3 DNA: TGTGCCAGCAGTGAGCCGGGACCAGCCACAGATACGCAGTATTTT
CDR3 protein: CASSEPGPATDTQYF

J gene: TRBJ2-7
D gene: NA
clone size: NA
V gene: TRBV25-1
CDR3 DNA: TGTGCCAGCAGTGAAATGGTCGGCGAGCAGTACTTC
CDR3 protein: CASSEMVGEQYF

J gene: TRBJ2-7
D gene: NA
clone size: NA
V gene: TRBV2
CDR3 DNA: TGTGCCAGCAGTCCCCGAGGAGCTTGGGAGCAGTACTTC
CDR3 protein: CASSPRGAWEQYF

J gene: TRBJ1-1
D gene: NA
clone size: NA
V gene: TRBV29-1
CDR3 DNA: TGCAGCGTTGTTCCCAGGAACACTGAAGCTTTCTTT
CDR3 protein: CSVVPRNTEAFF